Each of the 32 T cell receptor beta chains below was sequenced from the same sample in a study of T cells in localized non-small cell lung cancer (TCRdb year 2020). Library construction relied on the immunoSEQ multiplex PCR assay. The source is immuneACCESS, and TCRdb retained only in-frame sequences with V and J called. Part of the clones is not carried over; for the studies checked, unresolved V genes explain less than half of this, and the remainder is unexplained. Within this sample are around 83,000 clones, with around 80% of them counted one time only. The ten largest clones take up roughly 19% of the sample. The specimen was PBMCs, collected before any cancer treatment. Source of these receptors: a man between 35 and 75 years old with stage II squamous cell lung carcinoma.

The chain links TRBV6-5 to TRBJ2-7, with D possibly matching TRBD1 (6 bases). CDR1 and CDR2 (germline): MNHEY, SVGAGI. Trimming took 7 bases from V and 0 from J, leaving 10 bases between them. This CDR3 region has 13 residues. The DNA for the CDR3 is TGTGCCAGCATAGGACAGAGCTCCTACGAGCAGTACTTC. Translating gives CASIGQSSYEQYF.

The V and J genes are TRBV5-6 and TRBJ2-1, with 9 nucleotides matching TRBD2. The J segment lost 12 bases and the V segment lost 5 bases, leaving 21 bases of the junction unmatched. Per germline, CDR1 SGHDT and CDR2 YYEEEE. The CDR3 totals 17 residues. CDR3 DNA sequence: TGTGCCAGCAGTCCACGGCCTAGCGGGGCCTATCCCCCCACGCAGTTCTTC. Amino acid sequence: CASSPRPSGAYPPTQFF.

The chain joins TRBV7-9 to TRBJ1-1, with TRBD1 identical over 10 bases. Trimming took 5 bases from V and 10 from J; bases not matched to a gene: 4. This CDR3 has 12 residues. Germline CDR1 and CDR2: SEHNR and FQNEAQ (reference sequence). The CDR3 reads CASSPGDRGAFF. In DNA, the CDR3 is TGTGCCAGCAGCCCGGGGGACAGGGGAGCTTTCTTT. Complete variable domain (other parts from reference TRBV7-9 and TRBJ1-1): DTGVSQNPRHKITKRGQNVTFRCDPISEHNRLYWYRQTLGQGPEFLTYFQNEAQLEKSRLLSDRFSAERPKGSFSTLEIQRTEQGDSAMYLCASSPGDRGAFFGQGTRLTVV.

This chain uses TRBV6-1 with TRBJ2-1, with TRBD1 matching 10 bases. The CDR3 loop spans 16 amino acids. CDR1 is MNHNS and CDR2 is SASEGT in the germline V gene. V lost 2 bases, J lost 8 bases, and 9 bases stayed unmatched. DNA for the CDR3: TGTGCCAGCAGTGAAACATTGACAGGGGGCATCTATGAGCAGTTCTTC. It specifies CASSETLTGGIYEQFF.

The genes are TRBV11-2 and TRBJ2-7, with 8 bases matching TRBD2. V gave up 5 bases and J gave up 1 base; unmatched junction bases: 10. The CDR3 is made up of 16 amino acids. Germline lookup yields CDR1 SGHAT and CDR2 FQNNGV. The CDR3 here is CASSQVGGGGSYEQYF. The CDR3 region has the DNA TGTGCCAGCAGCCAGGTTGGGGGCGGGGGGTCCTACGAGCAGTACTTC.

This rearrangement joins TRBV9 to TRBJ2-1, with 10 positions matching TRBD2. CDR1 and CDR2 (germline): SGDLS, YYNGEE. V trimming: 4 bases; J trimming: 9 bases; junction bases outside the gene matches: 10. This CDR3 has 15 amino acids. For the CDR3, the DNA is TGTGCCAGCAGCCCTCGGCTAGCGGGGGTCGCTGAGCAGTTCTTC. Its protein product is CASSPRLAGVAEQFF.

J is TRBJ1-4 and V is TRBV7-2, with D perhaps matching TRBD1 (5 bases). From germline, CDR1 is SGHTA and CDR2 FQGNSA. The CDR3 loop spans 16 amino acids. Deletions cut 4 bases from V and 12 bases from J, with 24 bases between. The CDR3 loop is CASSWARDPSVGELFF. The CDR3 DNA reads as TGTGCCAGCAGCTGGGCCCGGGACCCCTCTGTGGGGGAACTGTTTTTT.

The chain couples TRBV27 to TRBJ2-5, with TRBD1 matching over 9 bases. The CDR3 sequence is 15 residues long. With V trimmed by 6 bases and J by 4 bases, 9 bases remained unmatched. The germline CDR1 and CDR2 sequences are MNHEY and SMNVEV (reference sequence). The CDR3 reads CASRWGQGNIETQYF. For the CDR3, the DNA is TGTGCCAGCAGGTGGGGACAGGGCAATATAGAGACCCAGTACTTC.

This chain uses TRBV4-1 with TRBJ1-2; 7 positions match TRBD1. Germline V CDR1 and CDR2: MGHRA, YSYEKL. CDR3 size: 15 residues. Trimming removed 4 bases from V and 6 bases from J; junction bases left unmatched: 11. CDR3 protein: CASSRIPAQGDGYTF. CDR3 DNA: TGCGCCAGCAGCCGTATCCCGGCCCAGGGGGATGGCTACACCTTC.

V and J are TRBV5-1 and TRBJ2-1; D remains ambiguous. V dropped 2 bases and J dropped 0 bases, with 9 bases sitting between them. The CDR3 length is 15 residues. Germline-derived CDR1 and CDR2 are SGHRS and YFSETQ. CDR3 in DNA: TGCGCCAGCAGCTTAGAGGAAAACTCCTACAATGAGCAGTTCTTC. It codes for CASSLEENSYNEQFF.

The V call is TRBV4-3, the J call TRBJ2-3; the D is unclear. CDR3 length: 14 residues. V was trimmed by 0 bases and J by 6 bases, leaving 10 bases between them. Germline V CDR1 and CDR2: LGHNA, YSLEER. CDR3 sequence: CASSQDRRVDTQYF. CDR3 DNA sequence: TGCGCCAGCAGCCAAGACCGGCGAGTGGATACGCAGTATTTT.

The rearrangement links TRBV18 to TRBJ1-6; the D is unclear. CDR1 is KGHSH, CDR2 LQKENI, per germline. Trimming took 5 bases from V and 8 from J, leaving 16 bases between them. This CDR3 spans 15 amino acids. The CDR3 sequence: CASSSGRQRDSPLHF. As DNA, the CDR3 is TGTGCCAGCTCATCGGGCCGCCAACGGGATTCACCCCTCCACTTT.

This clone is a singleton in its sample. The chain is built from TRBV29-1 and TRBJ2-7; D is perhaps TRBD2 (6 bases). From germline, CDR1 is SQVTM and CDR2 ANQGSEA. With 3 bases removed from V and 6 bases from J, the gap between germline ends came to 15 bases. The CDR3 is made up of 13 amino acids. The CDR3 DNA reads TGCAGCGTTGAGGGGGGTGAAGTAGCCGAGCAGTACTTC. Translating gives CSVEGGEVAEQYF.

This clone was observed a single time. The genes are TRBV7-3 and TRBJ2-6; D not certain. Looked up from germline, CDR1 is SGHTA and CDR2 is FQGTGA. CDR3 length: 18 amino acids. V gave up 2 bases and J gave up 0 bases, with 14 bases separating them. The CDR3 is CASSLVPIQISGANVLTF. The CDR3 nucleotides read TGTGCCAGCAGCTTAGTGCCAATCCAAATCTCTGGGGCCAACGTCCTGACTTTC.

The chain links TRBV4-1 to TRBJ2-7, with 12 nucleotides matching TRBD1. The CDR3 runs 14 residues. The germline CDR1 and CDR2 sequences are MGHRA and YSYEKL. V trimming: 4 bases; J trimming: 7 bases; junction bases outside the gene matches: 5. The DNA of the CDR3 is TGCGCCAGCAGCCTCGGGACAGGGGGCCGGGAGCAGTACTTC. This encodes CASSLGTGGREQYF.

This sequence joins TRBV6-5 and TRBJ1-2; 10 bases line up with TRBD1. This CDR3 region has 14 residues. Trimming at V came to 5 bases and at J to 4 bases, leaving 4 bases not matched to a gene. CDR1 is MNHEY, CDR2 SVGAGI, per germline. CDR3 residues: CASSPDRGLYGYTF. CDR3 DNA: TGTGCCAGCAGTCCCGACAGGGGGCTCTATGGCTACACCTTC.

The chain carries TRBV5-4 and TRBJ2-7; D is perhaps TRBD1 (6 bases). Germline loops: CDR1 SGHNT, CDR2 YYREEE (reference sequence). This CDR3 has 14 residues. Trimming stripped 0 bases from V and 7 bases from J, with 14 bases between. The CDR3 DNA reads as TGTGCCAGCAGCTTGGAAGGCTCAGGGGTGGAGCAGTACTTC. The encoded protein is CASSLEGSGVEQYF.

The chain employs TRBV28 and TRBJ1-1; D call uncertain. CDR3 length equals 12 residues. The V end was cut by 3 bases, the J end by 6 bases, with 8 bases between. CDR1 MDHEN and CDR2 SYDVKM come from the germline V gene. CDR3 sequence: CASSLGLSEAFF. In DNA form, the CDR3 reads TGTGCCAGCAGTTTGGGTCTTTCTGAAGCTTTCTTT. The full variable domain, rest sourced from reference TRBV28 and TRBJ1-1, is DVKVTQSSRYLVKRTGEKVFLECVQDMDHENMFWYRQDPGLGLRLIYFSYDVKMKEKGDIPEGYSVSREKKERFSLILESASTNQTSMYLCASSLGLSEAFFGQGTRLTVV.

The chain carries TRBV28 and TRBJ1-6; unclear D gene. Germline CDR1 reads MDHEN; CDR2 reads SYDVKM. Trimming shortened V by 2 bases and J by 8 bases, and 4 bases separated the two germline ends. This CDR3 is built from 12 residues. CDR3 protein: CASSLPDSPLHF. The CDR3 nucleotides read TGTGCCAGCAGTTTACCGGATTCACCCCTCCACTTT.

This clone was recorded once. The CDR3, as DNA: TGCGCCAGCAGTGAGAGTAGCGGGGCCTTCGGGAGCACAGATACGCAGTATTTT. Its protein product is CASSESSGAFGSTDTQYF. The chain couples TRBV5-1 to TRBJ2-3, with 8 bases matching TRBD2. The CDR3 totals 18 residues. Germline V lookup: CDR1 SGHRS, CDR2 YFSETQ. The V gene end was trimmed by 5 bases and the J gene end by 0 bases; junction bases not matched to a gene: 14.

The V and J genes are TRBV10-3 and TRBJ2-7; D unresolved. Trimming stripped 3 bases from V and 6 bases from J, with 18 bases between. Looked up from germline, CDR1 is ENHRY and CDR2 is SYGVKD. CDR3 length: 15 residues. For the CDR3, the DNA is TGTGCCATCAGTGAAAACGGTCAACACCGAGGCGAGCAGTACTTC. Translated: CAISENGQHRGEQYF.

The V gene is TRBV13, the J gene TRBJ2-7; D may be TRBD1 or TRBD2 (5 bases each). V gave up 2 bases and J gave up 2 bases, with 13 bases separating them. Germline CDR1 and CDR2: PRHDT and FYEKMQ (reference sequence). The length of the CDR3 is 15 residues. DNA of the CDR3: TGTGCCAGCAGCTTATTTACGGGACGCGCCTACGAGCAGTACTTC. It yields the protein CASSLFTGRAYEQYF.

The chain carries TRBV6-5 and TRBJ2-2; D may be TRBD2 (5 bases). CDR3 length: 14 residues. Between the trimmed V and J ends, which lost 5 bases and 7 bases, there was a span of 14 bases. The germline V gene encodes CDR1 MNHEY and CDR2 SVGAGI. The CDR3 DNA sequence: TGTGCCAGCAGTGAAGTCGGGGTTGGCGGGGAGCTGTTTTTT. This encodes CASSEVGVGGELFF.

The chain carries TRBV5-1 and TRBJ1-2, with D maybe TRBD1 (5 bases). V was clipped by 4 bases and J by 4 bases, with 17 bases between them. The V gene's germline CDR1 is SGHRS and CDR2 YFSETQ. The CDR3 spans 15 residues. Here the CDR3 reads CASSLRTDGGYGYTF. The DNA of the CDR3 is TGCGCCAGCAGCCTTCGGACTGACGGGGGCTATGGCTACACCTTC.

V usage is TRBV5-1 and J usage is TRBJ2-5, with D perhaps TRBD1 (5 bases). The CDR3 length is 15 residues. V dropped 0 bases and J dropped 6 bases, with 15 bases sitting between them. The germline CDR1 and CDR2 sequences are SGHRS and YFSETQ. CDR3: CASSLADSQRQTQYF. CDR3 DNA: TGCGCCAGCAGCTTGGCCGACAGCCAACGTCAGACCCAGTACTTC.

This clone was recorded once. The V and J genes are TRBV6-1 and TRBJ2-7; 8 bases agree with TRBD1. J lost 0 bases, V lost 6 bases, and 7 bases had no gene match. The CDR3 is 15 amino acids. Germline V gene data show CDR1 as MNHNS and CDR2 as SASEGT. The DNA of the CDR3 is TGTGCCAGCAGAGCAGGGGGCACTAGCTCCTACGAGCAGTACTTC. It is translated as CASRAGGTSSYEQYF.

The CDR3, as DNA: TGTGCCAGTACTGGGGTTTATGGCTACACCTTC. As protein: CASTGVYGYTF. The chain is built from TRBV19 and TRBJ1-2, with D hard to call. Germline lookup yields CDR1 LNHDA and CDR2 SQIVND (reference sequence). The CDR3 is 11 amino acids. Trimming removed 7 bases at V and 5 bases at J, with 8 bases between.

The chain has TRBV6-6 and TRBJ1-2, with 10 bases aligning to TRBD1. The CDR3 consists of 13 residues. Germline-derived CDR1 and CDR2 are MNHNY and SVGAGI (reference sequence). V shed 2 bases, J shed 8 bases, and the junction held 2 bases outside the gene matches. DNA for the CDR3: TGTGCCAGCAGTTACGGGACAGGGGAAGGCTACACCTTC. Its protein is CASSYGTGEGYTF.

The gene calls are TRBV28 and TRBJ2-7, with D hard to call. Germline V gene sequence: CDR1 MDHEN, CDR2 SYDVKM. V was trimmed by 6 bases and J by 0 bases, leaving 12 bases between them. There are 14 residues in the CDR3. The CDR3 DNA sequence: TGTGCCAGCAGCAGCCCAGAGCTCTCCTACGAGCAGTACTTC. Its translation is CASSSPELSYEQYF.

This clone has only a few counts. The rearrangement joins TRBV30 to TRBJ1-2; possibly TRBD1 for D (6 bases). CDR1 and CDR2 (germline): GTSNPN, SVGIG (reference sequence). The CDR3 extends over 15 amino acids. V lost 3 bases and J 6 bases, leaving 20 bases between the germline ends. CDR3 residues: CAWSAQGRGKHGYTF. The CDR3 coding sequence is TGTGCCTGGAGCGCCCAGGGGCGAGGGAAGCATGGCTACACCTTC.

The genes are TRBV11-2 and TRBJ1-2; the D is unclear. V gave up 1 base and J gave up 0 bases, with 6 bases separating them. The CDR3 spans 14 residues. Per germline, CDR1 SGHAT and CDR2 FQNNGV. CDR3 nucleotides: TGTGCCAGCAGCTTAGTCGCGGCTAACTATGGCTACACCTTC. Its protein is CASSLVAANYGYTF.

The CDR3 nucleotides read TGTGCCACCAGCAGAGTGGGGGTGGGAACCGGGACGGCAACGGGAAACATTCAGTACTTC. This codes for CATSRVGVGTGTATGNIQYF. This chain uses TRBV15 with TRBJ2-4, with D perhaps assigned TRBD1 or TRBD2 (5 bases each). The germline gives CDR1 LNHNV, CDR2 YYDKDF (reference sequence). This CDR3 region has 20 residues. V lost 1 base and J 6 bases, leaving 28 bases between the germline ends.